This passage covers 4 T cell receptor beta chains from one sample sequenced in a study of PD-1 blockade in classical Hodgkin lymphoma. All trial patients relapsed after autologous stem cell transplantation. Clones were read by immunoSEQ multiplex PCR, and TCRdb kept only the in-frame ones, dropping some. Here the sample spans about 150,000 clones, around 84% being singletons. Here the sequenced sample was peripheral blood mononuclear cells (PBMCs), taken before the second cycle of nivolumab. The receptors stem from a human donor with classical Hodgkin lymphoma.

The chain has TRBV7-2 and TRBJ2-7; D is ambiguous. Germline V gene data show CDR1 as SGHTA and CDR2 as FQGNSA. V lost 6 bases and J 2 bases, leaving 8 bases between the germline ends. The CDR3 length is 12 residues. This CDR3 reads CASRSATYEQYF. In nucleotides, the CDR3 is TGTGCCAGCAGATCGGCAACCTACGAGCAGTACTTC.

This chain uses TRBV7-9 with TRBJ2-7; D is unresolved. The CDR3 sequence is 14 residues long. The V end was cut by 1 base, the J end by 0 bases, with 7 bases between. In germline, CDR1 is SEHNR, CDR2 FQNEAQ (reference sequence). CDR3 sequence reads: CASSLGGLSYEQYF. As DNA, the CDR3 is TGTGCCAGCAGCTTAGGTGGCCTCTCCTACGAGCAGTACTTC.

The sample holds a few counts of this clone. This chain links TRBV28 with TRBJ2-5, with D perhaps TRBD1 (6 bases). CDR1 and CDR2 (germline): MDHEN, SYDVKM. Trimming took off 6 bases at V and 1 base at J, with 12 bases between the two ends. The CDR3 is 14 residues long. As DNA, the CDR3 is TGTGCCAGCAGAGAACAGGGTGCCCAAGAGACCCAGTACTTC. It encodes CASREQGAQETQYF.

The chain recombines TRBV10-3 with TRBJ1-2; D gene ambiguous. Deletions cut 0 bases from V and 11 bases from J, with 7 bases between. Germline V gene lookup returns CDR1 ENHRY and CDR2 SYGVKD. This CDR3 is 11 amino acids long. The CDR3 protein is CAISESSGYTF. The CDR3, as DNA: TGTGCCATCAGTGAGTCCTCGGGATACACCTTC.